Described below is a single T cell receptor beta chain sequence and its context. Antigen: not known. The data were obtained in a study of OX40 agonist ivuxolimab in advanced cancers. General observations from the study: The authors did not determine the antigen specificity of the expanded peripheral T cells. Doses of 0.1 to 3.0 mg/kg were accompanied by clonal expansion of CD4+ and CD8+ blood T cells by week 6. CD4+ T cells averaged fewer expanded clones than CD8+ T cells. Some patients without response likewise showed low normalized clonal expansion.

Generated by immunoSEQ multiplex PCR, the TCRdb table keeps only in-frame clones and is missing some. The table includes over 90,000 clones, approximately 93% detected once. This CDR3 contains 13 residues. Looked up from germline, CDR1 is SNHLY and CDR2 is FYNNEI. V dropped 8 bases and J dropped 3 bases, with 14 bases sitting between them. The receptor was derived from an adult with an advanced solid tumor such as melanoma, head and neck, liver or kidney cancer. The chain employs TRBV2 and TRBJ2-7; D might be TRBD1 or TRBD2, each matching 6 bases. The material was CD4+ or CD8+ T cells sorted from blood, obtained in a trial of the OX40 agonist ivuxolimab. The CDR3 DNA reads as TGTGCCAGCCACCGGGGGCAGGGCTACGAGCAGTACTTC. Protein product: CASHRGQGYEQYF.